These 18 T cell receptor beta chains were all obtained from the same sample, sequenced in a study of blood T cell repertoires in COVID-19. Sequenced by immunoSEQ multiplex PCR; TCRdb stores in-frame clones only, minus some. The sample carries tens of thousands of clones, roughly 76% recorded once. The sequenced sample consisted of peripheral blood. These receptors were taken from a man older than 75 with COVID-19, enrolled during active disease.

This sequence joins TRBV19 and TRBJ1-1; D is perhaps TRBD1 (5 bases). The CDR3 contains 15 residues. CDR1 is LNHDA, CDR2 SQIVND, per germline (reference sequence). Trimming took off 4 bases at V and 0 bases at J, with 12 bases between the two ends. CDR3 nucleotides: TGTGCCAGTAGTACCACCGGGGGGTTGAACACTGAAGCTTTCTTT. Protein product: CASSTTGGLNTEAFF.

The table lists this clone with a count of one. V usage is TRBV30 and J usage is TRBJ1-1; 7 bases are shared with TRBD1. J was trimmed by 5 bases and V by 4 bases; bases with no gene match: 7. CDR3 size: 13 residues. The germline V gene has CDR1 GTSNPN and CDR2 SVGIG (reference sequence). CDR3 nucleotide sequence: TGTGCCTGGATGGGACAGCCCAGGACTGAAGCTTTCTTT. It is translated as CAWMGQPRTEAFF.

The chain uses TRBV28 and TRBJ2-6, with 7 bases matching TRBD1. Trimming removed 2 bases from V and 0 bases from J; junction bases left unmatched: 1. CDR1 MDHEN and CDR2 SYDVKM come from the germline V gene. This CDR3 region has 16 residues. Here the CDR3 DNA reads TGTGCCAGCAGTTTAGGGACAGTCTCTGGGGCCAACGTCCTGACTTTC. It specifies CASSLGTVSGANVLTF.

The table lists this clone with a few counts. The chain has TRBV6-5 and TRBJ2-7; maybe TRBD2 (5 bases). CDR1 MNHEY and CDR2 SVGAGI come from the germline V gene. V was trimmed by 7 bases and J by 5 bases, leaving 9 bases between them. This CDR3 is built from 11 residues. The CDR3 bases are TGTGCCAGCACGGGGTCCCACGAGCAGTACTTC. Protein: CASTGSHEQYF.

The CDR3, as DNA: TGTGCCAGCAGCCGGGCGCGACAGGGTCTGGTGAGCACTGAAGCTTTCTTT. This encodes CASSRARQGLVSTEAFF. V gene TRBV3-1 (or the pseudogene TRBV3-2) combines with J gene TRBJ1-1; 7 bases are a match to TRBD1. Trimming at V came to 4 bases and at J to 4 bases, leaving 15 bases not matched to a gene. Looked up from germline, CDR1 is LGHDT and CDR2 is YNNKEL (reference sequence). CDR3 size: 17 residues.

This clone showed up just once. The chain carries TRBV11-2 and TRBJ1-3; D possibly corresponds to TRBD1 (5 bases). There are 15 residues in the CDR3. Germline-derived CDR1 and CDR2 are SGHAT and FQNNGV. V lost 5 bases to trimming and J lost 0 bases, with 11 bases between them. The CDR3 nucleotides read TGTGCCAGCAGCGGAGGGGTCAGCTCTGGAAACACCATATATTTT. Protein sequence: CASSGGVSSGNTIYF.

Remarks on this clone: At one end the junction does not follow the germline gene, possibly because of a read error. The chain is built from TRBV27 and TRBJ1-5; TRBD1 agrees at 8 bases. This CDR3 has 15 residues. CDR1 is MNHEY and CDR2 is SMNVEV in the germline V gene (reference sequence). In DNA, the CDR3 is TGTGCCTGCAGTCCGGACAGGGAATGGGATCAGCCCCAGCATTTT. Amino acids: CACSPDREWDQPQHF.

The chain uses TRBV18 and TRBJ1-2; weak D call: TRBD1 (6 bases). The germline gives CDR1 KGHSH, CDR2 LQKENI. V was cut by 1 base and J by 3 bases, with 6 bases left in between. CDR3 length: 13 amino acids. The DNA of the CDR3 is TGTGCCAGCTCACCACAGGGGGACTATGGCTACACCTTC. It yields the protein CASSPQGDYGYTF. Full variable domain (rest looked up from reference TRBV18 and TRBJ1-2): NAGVMQNPRHLVRRRGQEARLRCSPMKGHSHVYWYRQLPEEGLKFMVYLQKENIIDESGMPKERFSAEFPKEGPSILRIQQVVRGDSAAYFCASSPQGDYGYTFGSGTRLTVV.

V gene TRBV20-1 combines with J gene TRBJ1-2; D is ambiguous. Between the trimmed V and J ends, which lost 3 bases and 4 bases, there was a span of 12 bases. The CDR3 length is 13 residues. Germline V gene sequence: CDR1 DFQATT, CDR2 SNEGSKA (reference sequence). Here the CDR3 DNA reads TGCAGTGCTAGTAAGACAATTGGCTATGGCTACACCTTC. Translated: CSASKTIGYGYTF.

The genes are TRBV6-5 and TRBJ1-2, with TRBD1 matching 7 bases. This CDR3 contains 14 residues. The germline gives CDR1 MNHEY, CDR2 SVGAGI. V trimming: 3 bases; J trimming: 8 bases; junction bases outside the gene matches: 9. The CDR3 coding sequence is TGTGCCAGCAGTTATGACAGGGTGAAGGGAGGCTACACCTTC. Translation gives CASSYDRVKGGYTF.

The chain is built from TRBV15 and TRBJ2-1; 7 positions agree with TRBD1. After removal of 0 bases from V and 9 bases from J, the junction contained 2 bases not matched to a gene. The CDR3 spans 13 residues. Germline CDR1 LNHNV, CDR2 YYDKDF (reference sequence). The CDR3 sequence: CATSRERQGEQFF. In DNA form, the CDR3 reads TGTGCCACCAGCAGAGAGAGACAGGGTGAGCAGTTCTTC.

The V gene is TRBV12-3 or TRBV12-4, the J gene TRBJ2-2; D remains ambiguous. The CDR3 is 13 amino acids. Between the trimmed V and J ends, which lost 6 bases and 5 bases, there was a span of 10 bases. The CDR3 protein is CASRVSLTGELFF. CDR3 sequence (DNA): TGTGCCAGCAGAGTAAGCCTAACCGGGGAGCTGTTTTTT.

The chain is built from TRBV7-9 and TRBJ2-1; TRBD1 aligns across 11 bases. V trimming: 1 base; J trimming: 9 bases; junction bases outside the gene matches: 5. Per germline, CDR1 SEHNR and CDR2 FQNEAQ (reference sequence). The CDR3 covers 15 residues. CDR3: CASSLGTGGFGEQFF. The CDR3 DNA reads TGTGCCAGCAGCTTAGGGACAGGGGGCTTTGGTGAGCAGTTCTTC. Combining the CDR3 with reference TRBV7-9 and TRBJ2-1 gives the whole variable domain DTGVSQNPRHKITKRGQNVTFRCDPISEHNRLYWYRQTLGQGPEFLTYFQNEAQLEKSRLLSDRFSAERPKGSFSTLEIQRTEQGDSAMYLCASSLGTGGFGEQFFGPGTRLTVL.

The genes are TRBV29-1 and TRBJ2-7; 8 positions match TRBD1. V trimming: 5 bases; J trimming: 5 bases; junction bases outside the gene matches: 2. Germline CDR1 and CDR2: SQVTM and ANQGSEA. This CDR3 is 11 amino acids long. The CDR3, as DNA: TGCAGCGTTCGGACAGGGAACGAGCAGTACTTC. It is translated as CSVRTGNEQYF.

This clone was counted between two and nine times. The chain joins TRBV30 to TRBJ2-3, with D perhaps TRBD1 (6 bases). The CDR3 is 15 residues long. Trimming took off 4 bases at V and 5 bases at J, with 19 bases between the two ends. The germline V gene has CDR1 GTSNPN and CDR2 SVGIG (reference sequence). The CDR3: CAWTLYRDGGDTQYF. The CDR3 nucleotides are TGTGCCTGGACCCTTTACAGGGATGGAGGAGATACGCAGTATTTT.

V gene TRBV4-1 combines with J gene TRBJ2-5, with D possibly TRBD1 on 7 matching bases. The CDR3 is 14 residues long. The germline V and J ends were trimmed by 5 bases and 1 base, with 11 bases remaining between them. Germline V gives CDR1 MGHRA, CDR2 YSYEKL. The CDR3 reads CASSSQGGQETQYF. In nucleotides, the CDR3 is TGCGCCAGCAGCTCCCAGGGGGGCCAAGAGACCCAGTACTTC.

The rearrangement joins TRBV7-2 to TRBJ2-3; D is unresolved. Per germline, CDR1 SGHTA and CDR2 FQGNSA. Between the trimmed V and J ends, which lost 1 base and 2 bases, there was a span of 7 bases. The CDR3 is 14 residues long. CDR3 protein: CASSLGANTDTQYF. The CDR3 nucleotides read TGTGCCAGCAGCTTAGGGGCCAACACAGATACGCAGTATTTT.

V is TRBV9 and J is TRBJ1-3; D gene unclear. Trimming took off 1 base at V and 8 bases at J, with 16 bases between the two ends. The CDR3 spans 15 residues. The germline V gene has CDR1 SGDLS and CDR2 YYNGEE. CDR3 region: CASSVSTTQSDTIYF. The DNA for the CDR3 is TGTGCCAGCAGCGTATCTACTACTCAATCGGACACCATATATTTT.